Below are 10 T cell receptor beta chains sequenced from a single sample in a study of blood T cell repertoires in COVID-19. Profiling relied on immunoSEQ multiplex PCR, and the TCRdb table lists in-frame clones only, not all of them. The table records some 240,000 clones, 80% to 90% of them present only once. The sample was peripheral blood. The receptors stem from a woman aged 70-85 years with COVID-19, enrolled during active disease.

Concerning this clone itself: The same CDR3 can be traced to other DNA sequences in this sample. The chain combines TRBV19 with TRBJ1-5; 9 bases fit TRBD1. Germline V gene data show CDR1 as LNHDA and CDR2 as SQIVND (reference sequence). V trimming: 9 bases; J trimming: 7 bases; junction bases outside the gene matches: 7. The CDR3 totals 13 residues. Here the CDR3 reads CASRTGDRQPQHF. The DNA of the CDR3 is TGTGCCAGCCGGACAGGGGACCGACAGCCCCAGCATTTT. Combining the CDR3 with reference TRBV19 and TRBJ1-5 gives the whole variable domain DGGITQSPKYLFRKEGQNVTLSCEQNLNHDAMYWYRQDPGQGLRLIYYSQIVNDFQKGDIAEGYSVSREKKESFPLTVTSAQKNPTAFYLCASRTGDRQPQHFGDGTRLSIL.

This clone was recorded only once. The V call is TRBV19, the J call TRBJ2-3, with 9 bases that match TRBD1. The CDR3 extends over 16 amino acids. With V trimmed by 5 bases and J by 4 bases, 10 bases remained unmatched. Germline assignment: CDR1 LNHDA and CDR2 SQIVND (reference sequence). The CDR3 reads CASSPYRGRLPDTQYF. CDR3 coding DNA: TGTGCCAGTAGTCCTTACAGGGGGCGCCTCCCAGATACGCAGTATTTT.

The chain couples TRBV27 to TRBJ2-7; TRBD1 matches 9 bases. Germline loops: CDR1 MNHEY, CDR2 SMNVEV (reference sequence). J lost 0 bases, V lost 5 bases, and 5 bases had no gene match. The CDR3 consists of 15 residues. The CDR3 region has the DNA TGTGCCAGCAGTCTTGACAGGGGGGCCTCCTACGAGCAGTACTTC. As protein: CASSLDRGASYEQYF.

This clone was observed a single time. The gene calls are TRBV27 and TRBJ1-1; TRBD1 matches 7 bases. The ends lost 6 bases at V and 1 base at J; junction bases unmatched: 11. CDR1 is MNHEY, CDR2 SMNVEV, per germline (reference sequence). The CDR3 sequence is 16 residues long. The CDR3, as DNA: TGTGCCAGCAGCTCAAGCCCTACAGGGGCGAACACTGAAGCTTTCTTT. Amino acids: CASSSSPTGANTEAFF.

The V gene is TRBV20-1, the J gene TRBJ2-3, with no clear D. Germline CDR1 reads DFQATT; CDR2 reads SNEGSKA (reference sequence). The CDR3 loop spans 11 amino acids. Trimming removed 6 bases at V and 6 bases at J, with 10 bases between. The CDR3 protein is CSATIQDTQYF. The CDR3 DNA follows: TGCAGTGCCACGATTCAGGATACGCAGTATTTT.

The V and J genes are TRBV4-1 and TRBJ1-4, with D possibly TRBD1 on 5 matching bases. The CDR3 has 14 residues. Trimming removed 2 bases at V and 6 bases at J, with 10 bases between. CDR1 is MGHRA, CDR2 YSYEKL, per germline. CDR3 sequence (DNA): TGCGCCAGCAGCCAATGGGGCGGTGATGAAAAACTGTTTTTT. Translation: CASSQWGGDEKLFF.

The chain uses TRBV29-1 and TRBJ1-3; TRBD1 aligns across 7 bases. The V and J ends lost 6 bases and 0 bases, in that order; junction bases with no gene match: 11. The CDR3 extends over 16 amino acids. Germline V gives CDR1 SQVTM, CDR2 ANQGSEA. The CDR3 sequence: CSVDNRGGSSGNTIYF. In DNA form, the CDR3 reads TGCAGCGTGGACAACAGGGGAGGAAGCTCTGGAAACACCATATATTTT.

CDR3 loop: CASSPGGGEKLFF. CDR3 DNA sequence: TGTGCCAGCAGCCCTGGGGGGGGAGAAAAACTGTTTTTT. The gene calls are TRBV7-3 and TRBJ1-4; a weak D match, TRBD1 (5 bases). Germline V CDR1 and CDR2: SGHTA, FQGTGA. The ends were cut back, 5 bases at V and 8 bases at J, with 12 bases in the middle. CDR3 length: 13 amino acids.

CDR3: CASSLGGRDSPLHF. The CDR3 DNA sequence: TGTGCCAGCAGCTTGGGGGGGAGGGATTCACCCCTCCACTTT. This sequence joins TRBV5-6 and TRBJ1-6; a possible D gene is TRBD1 (5 bases). The ends were cut back, 0 bases at V and 8 bases at J, with 9 bases in the middle. CDR3 length: 14 residues. CDR1 and CDR2 from the germline V gene are SGHDT and YYEEEE.

This chain connects TRBV5-1 to TRBJ2-5; 8 nucleotides align to TRBD1. Germline assignment: CDR1 SGHRS and CDR2 YFSETQ. The CDR3 length is 14 residues. V trimming: 5 bases; J trimming: 4 bases; junction bases outside the gene matches: 7. CDR3 residues: CASSSQGAAETQYF. CDR3 nucleotides: TGCGCCAGCAGTTCCCAGGGGGCAGCAGAGACCCAGTACTTC.